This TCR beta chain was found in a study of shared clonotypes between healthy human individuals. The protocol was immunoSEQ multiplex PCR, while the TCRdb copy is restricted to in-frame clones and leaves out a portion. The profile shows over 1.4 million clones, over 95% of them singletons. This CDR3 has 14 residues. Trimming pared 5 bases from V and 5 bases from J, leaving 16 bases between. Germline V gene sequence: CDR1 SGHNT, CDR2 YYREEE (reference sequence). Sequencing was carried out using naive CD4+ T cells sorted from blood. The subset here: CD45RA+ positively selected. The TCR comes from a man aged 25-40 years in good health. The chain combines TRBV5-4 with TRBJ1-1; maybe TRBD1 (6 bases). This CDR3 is CASSLSGGRTEAFF. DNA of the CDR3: TGTGCCAGCAGTCTAAGCGGGGGGCGGACTGAAGCTTTCTTT.